The next 5 T cell receptor beta chains were all read from a single sample in a study of blood T cell repertoires in COVID-19. The assay was immunoSEQ multiplex PCR, and TCRdb's table has in-frame clones only and misses some. The sample yields 150,000 to 200,000 clones, less than 90% seen once. Sample: peripheral blood. The origin of the receptors is a woman in her seventies with COVID-19, enrolled during active disease.

The chain couples TRBV28 to TRBJ2-3; 7 nucleotides line up with TRBD2. This CDR3 contains 15 residues. Per germline, CDR1 MDHEN and CDR2 SYDVKM. The junction had 9 bases not matched to a gene; V was cut back by 5 bases and J by 4 bases. The CDR3 bases are TGTGCCAGCAGTGCCCGCGGGCTAGCGGCAGATACGCAGTATTTT. This codes for CASSARGLAADTQYF.

The V call is TRBV3-1 (or the pseudogene TRBV3-2), the J call TRBJ2-7, with TRBD1 matching 9 bases. With 3 bases clipped from V and 2 bases from J, the junction kept 8 bases outside the gene matches. Germline V gene lookup returns CDR1 LGHDT and CDR2 YNNKEL (reference sequence). The CDR3 is 16 residues long. CDR3 coding DNA: TGTGCCAGCAGCCATCAACCCGGGACAGGGACCTACGAGCAGTACTTC. Encoded protein: CASSHQPGTGTYEQYF.

This chain links TRBV5-5 with TRBJ2-5, with 10 positions matching TRBD1. Trimming removed 0 bases from V and 5 bases from J; junction bases left unmatched: 10. CDR1 and CDR2 (germline): SGHKS, YYEKEE (reference sequence). This CDR3 is 17 amino acids long. For the CDR3, the DNA is TGTGCCAGCAGCTTGGGGACAGGGGGGCTGTACGGGGAGACCCAGTACTTC. Its translation is CASSLGTGGLYGETQYF.

V and J are TRBV18 and TRBJ1-5, with 8 bases identical to TRBD1. The CDR3 loop spans 20 amino acids. The V gene end was trimmed by 2 bases and the J gene end by 6 bases; junction bases not matched to a gene: 21. Per germline, CDR1 KGHSH and CDR2 LQKENI. CDR3 DNA: TGTGCCAGCTCACCAACCAACTTAATGGGACAGGTCTACGGTGGTCAGCCCCAGCATTTT. This codes for CASSPTNLMGQVYGGQPQHF.

The rearrangement joins TRBV30 to TRBJ1-1; the D gene is possibly TRBD1 (6 bases). The germline V gene encodes CDR1 GTSNPN and CDR2 SVGIG (reference sequence). CDR3 length: 12 amino acids. Trimming removed 0 bases at V and 9 bases at J, with 11 bases between. The CDR3 loop is CAWSVGDTQAFF. The DNA of the CDR3 is TGTGCCTGGAGTGTAGGGGACACCCAAGCTTTCTTT.